This T cell receptor beta chain was identified during a study of shared clonotypes between healthy human individuals. Broader study findings: The study generally estimated greater richness for naive than memory subsets. The study found roughly 5% of naive CD4 clonotypes shared across a few donors.

An assay was performed, and its level was deep. Clones were read by immunoSEQ multiplex PCR, and TCRdb kept only the in-frame ones, dropping some. The sample yields roughly 2.6 million clones, over 85% seen once. About this clone: What it binds is not known.

Sequencing was done on a sample of naive CD4+ T cells sorted from blood. Subset in this sample: CD45RA+ positively selected. The source is a man younger than 35 in good health.

CDR3 sequence: CSVLGPGTGSYEQYF. DNA of the CDR3: TGCAGCGTCCTGGGCCCCGGGACAGGCTCCTACGAGCAGTACTTC. This chain connects TRBV29-1 to TRBJ2-7; 8 bases fit TRBD1. The CDR3 covers 15 residues. CDR1 is SQVTM and CDR2 is ANQGSEA in the germline V gene. Losses at the gene ends were 6 bases for V and 0 bases for J; bases not matched to a gene: 10.